These T cell receptor beta chains were read from a single sample in a study of regulatory T cells in long-lasting Graves disease. TCRdb re-called the multiplex PCR reads with MiXCR, one entry per CDR3 protein. Among more than 650,000 distinct CDR3 sequences listed, around 30% were seen once. The sequenced sample was peripheral blood mononuclear cells (PBMCs), obtained when the disease was refractory, from a patient treated with antithyroid drugs. The receptors originated from a female donor with Graves disease. CDR3s include the opening cysteine and the closing phenylalanine or tryptophan. Fields, in order: V gene, clone size, J gene, D gene, CDR3 protein, CDR3 DNA. A D gene is named only where the DNA matches it firmly. Expanded clones get a size class; other rows say once, few or many, or leave the size out.

TRBV3-1	few	TRBJ2-7	TRBD1	CASSHGQARVDEQYF	TGTGCCAGCAGCCACGGACAGGCCAGGGTAGACGAGCAGTACTTC
TRBV11-2	few	TRBJ1-1	TRBD1	CASSQTGETEAFF	TGTGCCAGCAGCCAGACAGGGGAAACTGAAGCTTTCTTT
TRBV12-3/TRBV12-4	-	TRBJ1-1	-	CASSLGGIEAFF	TGTGCCAGCAGTTTGGGGGGGATTGAAGCTTTCTTT
TRBV7-9	-	TRBJ1-5	TRBD1	CASSGGGDSSYSNQPQHF	TGTGCCAGCAGCGGAGGGGGGGACAGTTCCTATAGCAATCAGCCCCAGCATTTT
TRBV28	-	TRBJ2-5	-	CASTAAWGGQEAQYF	TGTGCCAGCACGGCGGCGTGGGGGGGCCAAGAGGCCCAGTACTTC
TRBV19	-	TRBJ1-2	TRBD1	CASTSARDSYGYTF	TGTGCCAGTACCTCCGCCCGGGACAGCTATGGCTACACCTTC
TRBV12-5	-	TRBJ1-1	-	CASGLVRSNTEAFF	TGTGCTAGTGGTTTGGTACGTTCGAACACTGAAGCTTTCTTT
TRBV12-5	many	TRBJ2-5	TRBD1	CASGRGQGQETQYF	TGTGCTAGTGGTCGGGGACAGGGCCAAGAGACCCAGTACTTC
TRBV5-1	-	TRBJ2-7	TRBD2	CASSSSSTSGVHEQYF	TGCGCCAGCAGCTCGTCTTCGACTAGCGGTGTCCACGAGCAGTACTTC
TRBV7-3	-	TRBJ2-1	-	CASSLAIPSAGSYNEQFF	TGTGCCAGCAGCTTAGCAATCCCTTCCGCCGGGAGCTACAATGAGCAGTTCTTC
TRBV4-1	few	TRBJ1-4	-	CASSQDLSRFLW	TGCGCCAGCAGCCAAGATCTTTCCAGGTTCCTCTGG
TRBV7-2	-	TRBJ1-2	-	CASSLGVAGSYGYTF	TGTGCCAGCAGCTTAGGGGTCGCGGGGTCCTATGGCTACACCTTC
TRBV19	few	TRBJ1-1	-	CASSIQGGTEAFF	TGTGCCAGTAGTATCCAGGGAGGCACTGAAGCTTTCTTT
TRBV18	-	TRBJ1-1	-	CASSRHTEAFF	TGTGCCAGCTCACGCCACACTGAAGCTTTCTTT
TRBV14	-	TRBJ2-7	TRBD2	CASSQESGGSSYEQYF	TGTGCCAGCAGCCAAGAGAGCGGCGGGAGCTCCTACGAGCAGTACTTC
TRBV19	-	TRBJ1-5	TRBD1	CASTKDRPRQTISNQPQHF	TGTGCCAGTACAAAGGACAGGCCTCGACAAACAATTAGCAATCAGCCCCAGCATTTT
TRBV7-3	few	TRBJ2-7	TRBD2	CASSLIAGGFDEQYF	TGTGCCAGCAGCTTAATAGCGGGAGGATTCGACGAGCAGTACTTC
TRBV12-3/TRBV12-4	few	TRBJ1-6	-	CASSLRGFNSPLHF	TGTGCCAGCAGTTTAAGAGGGTTCAATTCACCCCTCCACTTT
TRBV27	-	TRBJ1-5	-	CASSPVGGDNQPQHF	TGTGCCAGCAGCCCCGTGGGCGGTGACAATCAGCCCCAGCATTTT
TRBV2	many	TRBJ2-2	TRBD2	CASGTSGRVVTGELFF	TGTGCCAGCGGGACTAGCGGGAGGGTCGTTACCGGGGAGCTGTTTTTT
TRBV5-6	-	TRBJ1-1	-	CASSDGVGNTEAFF	TGTGCCAGCAGCGACGGAGTTGGGAACACTGAAGCTTTCTTT
TRBV6-5	few	TRBJ1-5	-	CASSYGTIASNQPQHF	TGTGCCAGCAGTTACGGGACAATCGCTAGCAATCAGCCCCAGCATTTT
TRBV28	-	TRBJ2-7	-	CASSSGQAPYEQYF	TGTGCCAGCAGTTCCGGGCAGGCACCCTACGAGCAGTACTTC
TRBV6-1	-	TRBJ2-3	-	CASSLVSDTQYF	TGTGCCAGCTCCCTGGTATCAGATACGCAGTATTTT
TRBV30	few	TRBJ1-1	-	CAWSQETNTEAFF	TGTGCCTGGAGTCAGGAGACGAACACTGAAGCTTTCTTT
TRBV20-1	-	TRBJ2-1	TRBD2	CSAPPPGLGGYNEQFF	TGCAGTGCACCCCCCCCGGGACTGGGGGGGTACAATGAGCAGTTCTTC
TRBV11-2	-	TRBJ2-1	-	CASSWGAGILNEQFF	TGTGCCAGCAGTTGGGGGGCAGGGATTCTAAATGAGCAGTTCTTC